Presented here are 3 T cell receptor beta chains from one specimen sequenced in a study of blood T cells in healthy people across ages. Primers used in a second PCR of about 6 to 12 cycles were a sample-barcoded 5' primer and a J-beta primer mix. TCRdb re-called the 5' RACE reads through MiXCR, storing one row per CDR3 protein. The sample includes over 1,500,000 distinct CDR3 sequences, roughly 50% of them seen just once. The sequencing sample was made of blood. Receptors were obtained from a woman aged 40-49 years in good health.

This clonotype was seen a handful of times. The V and J genes are TRBV20-1 and TRBJ2-3; 14 nucleotides align to TRBD2. CDR1 is DFQATT and CDR2 is SNEGSKA in the germline V gene (reference sequence). The CDR3 length is 16 residues. V was pared by 3 bases and J by 2 bases, with 4 bases of the junction left unmatched. The CDR3 protein is CSARVGLAGVTDTQYF. The CDR3 nucleotides are TGCAGTGCTAGGGTGGGACTAGCGGGGGTCACAGATACGCAGTATTTT.

The chain links TRBV27 to TRBJ2-5; maybe TRBD2 (6 bases). Germline values: CDR1 MNHEY, CDR2 SMNVEV (reference sequence). The CDR3 runs to 16 residues. The V end lost 0 bases, the J end lost 2 bases, and 13 bases lay between the germline ends. The CDR3, as DNA: TGTGCCAGCAGTTTATCGGTCGGGAGACTTCAAGAGACCCAGTACTTC. This gives the protein CASSLSVGRLQETQYF.

A few counts support this clonotype. The rearrangement uses TRBV5-8 and TRBJ2-5, with a tentative D call TRBD2 (5 bases). This CDR3 region has 13 residues. Trimming removed 4 bases at V and 11 bases at J, with 18 bases between. The germline gives CDR1 SGHTS, CDR2 YDEGEE. CDR3 in amino acids: CASSGVVRRQQYF. The CDR3 DNA follows: TGTGCCAGCAGCGGAGTGGTTAGGAGGCAGCAGTACTTC.